The sequence of this T cell receptor beta chain was determined in a study of cytomegalovirus exposure and HLA in healthy donors. Study observations and caveats: A link between a missense DCLRE1C variant and TCR beta V- and J-gene trimming emerged from a later analysis.

Vbeta (60) and Jbeta (13) primers were used in the PCR. The repertoire was sequenced with immunoSEQ multiplex PCR; TCRdb's copy has only in-frame clones and lacks some. The table lists some 70,000 clones, around 78% of them singletons. Concerning this clone itself: Its antigen is still unknown.

Germline lookup yields CDR1 SGHTS and CDR2 YDEGEE. The CDR3 runs to 15 residues. Trimming left V 0 bases short and J 10 bases short, with 17 bases between. The chain combines TRBV5-8 with TRBJ2-1; D may be TRBD2 (6 bases). The TCR sequence derives from a man aged 18 to 30 in good health and CMV-seropositive. The sample was PBMCs. CDR3 amino acids: CASSLELAVTEEQFF. The CDR3 nucleotides are TGTGCCAGCAGCTTGGAGTTAGCGGTTACAGAGGAGCAGTTCTTC.